This T cell receptor (beta chain) originates from a study of shared clonotypes between healthy human individuals. The wider study: The study used three CD4 naive, three CD4 memory, two CD8 naive and one CD8 memory plate per donor. Broader study findings: Clonotypes shared by all four donors outscored non-shared clonotypes in generation probability. Naive CD4 clonotype sharing across a few donors was about 5%.

Only in-frame clones appear in the TCRdb table, and some are missing; sequencing was by immunoSEQ multiplex PCR. The table records some 630,000 clones, about three quarters of them present only once. As to this clone: Its specificity is unknown.

This TCR derives from a woman aged 25 to 45 in good health. The sample comprised memory CD4+ T cells sorted from blood. Subset noted: CD45RA-negative fraction.

CDR3 amino acids: CSVRQGSYEQYF. As DNA, the CDR3 is TGCAGCGTCCGACAGGGCTCCTACGAGCAGTACTTC. This chain joins TRBV29-1 and TRBJ2-7; 7 bases align to TRBD1. The germline V gene encodes CDR1 SQVTM and CDR2 ANQGSEA. Trimming cost V 6 bases and J 0 bases; bases outside gene matches: 2. The CDR3 totals 12 residues.